These 5 T cell receptor beta chains originate from one sample sequenced in a study of human T cells and chemical hapten exposure. Time point of the sample: patch test 2, 6 weeks after DPC sensitization. The treatment denotes: therapeutic diphenylcyclopropenone sensitization with weekly scalp DPC. TCRdb re-called the RACE reads through MiXCR, storing one row per CDR3 protein. The sample contains approximately 80,000 distinct CDR3 sequences, over 9.5% of which appear only once. Sequencing used whole blood, obtained in connection with sensitization to the hapten diphenylcyclopropenone (DPC). Receptor source: a woman aged 45-60 years with alopecia areata. Some clones in this sample may be carry-over from other donors' samples.

CDR3 sequence: CASSLSVPGYEQYF. CDR3 sequence (DNA): TGTGCCAGCAGTTTATCTGTCCCGGGCTACGAGCAGTACTTC. The chain couples TRBV12-3 or TRBV12-4 to TRBJ2-7; no reliable D call. Trimming shortened V by 2 bases and J by 3 bases, and 11 bases separated the two germline ends. This CDR3 has 14 residues.

This clonotype was seen ten or more times. The J gene is TRBJ2-5, the V gene TRBV6-1; weak D call: TRBD1 (5 bases). In germline, CDR1 is MNHNS, CDR2 SASEGT. V was clipped by 7 bases and J by 5 bases, with 14 bases between them. The CDR3 is 13 residues long. In DNA form, the CDR3 reads TGTGCCAGCATTAGGGGCGCGTTGGAGACCCAGTACTTC. Translating gives CASIRGALETQYF.

This rearrangement joins TRBV6-1 to TRBJ2-3; D is ambiguous. Germline lookup yields CDR1 MNHNS and CDR2 SASEGT. The CDR3 has 15 residues. The V end lost 4 bases, the J end lost 0 bases, and 11 bases lay between the germline ends. CDR3 nucleotide sequence: TGTGCCAGCAGTGGCGACGAGAAGAGCACAGATACGCAGTATTTT. Residues: CASSGDEKSTDTQYF.

The J gene is TRBJ2-4, the V gene TRBV28; no clear D. The V and J ends lost 2 bases and 0 bases respectively, with 8 bases between them. The CDR3 has 15 residues. Germline V gives CDR1 MDHEN, CDR2 SYDVKM. DNA for the CDR3: TGTGCCAGCAGTTTACCGGGCAGAGCCAAAAACATTCAGTACTTC. Translating gives CASSLPGRAKNIQYF.

At least ten counts were recorded for this clonotype. As DNA, the CDR3 is TGTGCCAGCAGCTCGACAGGGCGGGACACTGAAGCTTTCTTT. This translates into CASSSTGRDTEAFF. The rearrangement uses TRBV7-9 and TRBJ1-1, with 7 bases matching TRBD1. Germline V CDR1 and CDR2: SEHNR, FQNEAQ (reference sequence). The junction had 5 bases not matched to a gene; V was cut back by 4 bases and J by 3 bases. This CDR3 has 14 residues.